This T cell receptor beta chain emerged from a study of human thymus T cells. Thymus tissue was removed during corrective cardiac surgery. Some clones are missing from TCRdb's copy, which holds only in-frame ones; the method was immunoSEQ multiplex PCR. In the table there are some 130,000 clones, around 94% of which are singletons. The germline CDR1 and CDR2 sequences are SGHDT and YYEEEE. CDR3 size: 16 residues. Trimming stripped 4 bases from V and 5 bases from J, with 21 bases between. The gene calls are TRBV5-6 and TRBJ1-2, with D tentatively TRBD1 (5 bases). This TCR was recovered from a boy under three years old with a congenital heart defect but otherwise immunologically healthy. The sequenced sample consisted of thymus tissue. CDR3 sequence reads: CASSPHDSPIGYGYTF. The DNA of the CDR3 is TGTGCCAGCAGCCCCCACGACAGCCCCATTGGGTATGGCTACACCTTC. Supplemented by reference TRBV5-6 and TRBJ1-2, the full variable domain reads DAGVTQSPTHLIKTRGQQVTLRCSPKSGHDTVSWYQQALGQGPQFIFQYYEEEERQRGNFPDRFSGHQFPNYSSELNVNALLLGDSALYLCASSPHDSPIGYGYTFGSGTRLTVV.